The following is a TCR beta chain sequence with its context. Its antigen is not known. This entry comes from a study of human T cells and chemical hapten exposure. The library tagged each cDNA molecule with unique molecular identifiers. One entry per CDR3 protein, called by TCRdb with MiXCR from the RACE reads. The sample includes 25,000 to 30,000 distinct CDR3 sequences, roughly a tenth seen only once; the top ten take about 7%. The time point was: patch test 2, 6 weeks after DPC sensitization. Specified treatment: therapeutic diphenylcyclopropenone sensitization with weekly scalp DPC. The CDR3 contains 15 residues. Germline CDR1 reads DFQATT; CDR2 reads SNEGSKA (reference sequence). V was shortened by 6 bases and J by 0 bases, with 18 bases between the two germline ends. Study outcomes and limitations: Significantly more large CDR3 similarity clusters were formed by expanded TCRs than by controls. Higher patch test scores went with higher counts of PT1 expanded TCRs.

The clonotype was recovered from a man aged 25 to 40 with alopecia areata. Some clones in this sample may be carry-over from other donors' samples. This specimen was whole blood, taken in connection with sensitization to the hapten diphenylcyclopropenone (DPC). The J gene is TRBJ2-7, the V gene TRBV20-1, with D perhaps matching TRBD1 (5 bases). The CDR3 spells CSATGTQGSSYEQYF. The CDR3 bases are TGCAGTGCCACCGGAACCCAGGGCTCCTCCTACGAGCAGTACTTC.